The source of this TCR beta chain is a study of cytomegalovirus exposure and HLA in healthy donors. Background on the study: Assignment to the Caucasian-associated ancestry cluster applied to 81% of the approximately 400 genotyped donors.

The study, taken as a whole, reports: Cytomegalovirus-associated status was assigned to some 180 TCR beta chains. Highest at DRB1 and lowest at HLA-C, TCR association rates differed among HLA loci in a later analysis.

V shed 2 bases, J shed 1 base, and the junction held 8 bases outside the gene matches. There are 18 residues in the CDR3. Germline CDR1 and CDR2: SGHRS and YFSETQ. Both 60 Vbeta primers and 13 Jbeta primers went into the PCR. Assay used: immunoSEQ multiplex PCR; TCRdb lists only in-frame clones, some missing. The sample lists about 240,000 clones; 70% to 90% were seen once. A note on this clone: No antigen is known for it.

The genes are TRBV5-1 and TRBJ2-2, with 10 bases lining up with TRBD2. The specimen was PBMCs. The receptor's source is a woman aged 55 to 70 in good health and CMV-seropositive. CDR3 sequence (DNA): TGCGCCAGCAGCTTAGAACTAGCGGGGACAAGGAACACCGGGGAGCTGTTTTTT. Translation gives CASSLELAGTRNTGELFF.